This entry describes one T cell receptor beta chain. Libraries were prepared by immunoSEQ multiplex PCR; TCRdb keeps only in-frame clonotypes and omits some of them. The sample lists hundreds of thousands of clones, 70% to 90% occurring once. These data belong to a study of blood T cell repertoires in COVID-19. At the level of the study: Sites in the United States, Italy and Spain provided acute and convalescent COVID-19 samples.

This CDR3 is built from 14 residues. CDR1 MDHEN and CDR2 SYDVKM come from the germline V gene. V shed 6 bases and J 3 bases; nucleotides not matched to a gene: 5. The sequenced sample consisted of peripheral blood. V usage is TRBV28 and J usage is TRBJ1-5; 7 positions agree with TRBD1. This clonotype was sampled from a man aged 40-49 years with acute or convalescent COVID-19. CDR3 sequence reads: CASRRGQDNQPQHF. The CDR3 nucleotides are TGTGCCAGCAGGCGAGGACAGGACAATCAGCCCCAGCATTTT.